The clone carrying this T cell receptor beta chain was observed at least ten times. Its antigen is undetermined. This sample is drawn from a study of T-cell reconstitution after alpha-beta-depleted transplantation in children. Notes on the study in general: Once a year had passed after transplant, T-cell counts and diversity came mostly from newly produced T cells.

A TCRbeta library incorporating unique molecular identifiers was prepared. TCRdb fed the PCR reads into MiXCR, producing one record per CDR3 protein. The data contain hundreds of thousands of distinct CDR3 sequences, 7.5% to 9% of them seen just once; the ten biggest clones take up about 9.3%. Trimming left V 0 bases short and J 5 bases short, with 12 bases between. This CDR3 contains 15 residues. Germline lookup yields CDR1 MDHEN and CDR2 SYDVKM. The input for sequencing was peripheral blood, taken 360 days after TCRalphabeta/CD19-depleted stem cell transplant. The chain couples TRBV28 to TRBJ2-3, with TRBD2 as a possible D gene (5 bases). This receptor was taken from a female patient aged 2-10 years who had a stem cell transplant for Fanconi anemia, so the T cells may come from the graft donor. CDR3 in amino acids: CASSLWGSGEDTQYF. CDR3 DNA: TGTGCCAGCAGTTTATGGGGGAGCGGCGAAGATACGCAGTATTTT.